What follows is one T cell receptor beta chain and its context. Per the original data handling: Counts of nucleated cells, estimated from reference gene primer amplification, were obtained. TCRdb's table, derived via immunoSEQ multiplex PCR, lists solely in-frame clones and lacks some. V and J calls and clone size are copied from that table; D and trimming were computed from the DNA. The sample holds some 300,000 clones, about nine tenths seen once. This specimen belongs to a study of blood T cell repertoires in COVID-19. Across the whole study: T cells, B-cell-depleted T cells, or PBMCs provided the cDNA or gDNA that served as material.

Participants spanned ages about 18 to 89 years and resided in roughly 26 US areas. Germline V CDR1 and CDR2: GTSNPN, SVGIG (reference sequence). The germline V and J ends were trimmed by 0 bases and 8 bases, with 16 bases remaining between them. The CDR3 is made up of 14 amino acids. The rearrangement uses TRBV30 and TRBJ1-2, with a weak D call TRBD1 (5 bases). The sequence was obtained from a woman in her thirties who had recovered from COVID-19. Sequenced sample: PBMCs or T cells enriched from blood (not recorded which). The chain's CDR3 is CAWSVGYSGSGYTF. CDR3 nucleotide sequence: TGTGCCTGGAGTGTAGGCTACTCAGGGTCCGGCTACACCTTC.